This T cell receptor (beta chain) stems from a study of graft-versus-host responses after intestinal transplantation. For the study at large: Each recipient received anti-thymocyte globulin induction, then tacrolimus and steroids for about three years.

This table comes from immunoSEQ multiplex PCR, and its TCRdb copy is limited to in-frame clones, with some not included. The data hold about 63,000 clones, with around 90% observed a single time. Study-wide results and caveats: Detected in recipient marrow were GvH clones, some of which were first observed in ileum or blood. Early after transplant, HvG declines were associated with peak levels of circulating GvH clones.

Concerning this clone: As yet, its antigen is unknown.

Intraepithelial and lamina propria lymphocytes were isolated from graft specimens. The sequencing used ileum tissue, collected 350 to 400 days after transplant. This receptor was identified in a human patient who received an intestinal transplant, so some T cells may come from the graft donor.

The CDR3 sequence is CASSITGPRSYEQYF. CDR3 nucleotides: TGTGCCAGCAGTATAACAGGGCCTCGATCCTACGAGCAGTACTTC. This sequence joins TRBV28 and TRBJ2-7; maybe TRBD1 (6 bases). CDR3 length: 15 residues. V was shortened by 5 bases and J by 1 base, with 15 bases between the two germline ends. Germline CDR1 and CDR2: MDHEN and SYDVKM.